The sample holds a few counts of the clone carrying this TCR beta chain. Its specificity is unknown. The data stem from a study of T cells in Graves' hyperthyroidism and ophthalmopathy. Study results and caveats: Among thyroid clonotypes expanded above 0.001, most also appeared in blood.

Amplification yielded TCR beta CDR3 regions, with RNA transcripts as the source. HTBI primers were the set used in a first-round RT-PCR of the TCR CDR3. TCRdb re-called the multiplex PCR reads through MiXCR, storing one row per CDR3 protein. The sample contains 450,000 to 500,000 distinct CDR3 sequences, approximately 23% of which appear only once. CDR1 is MGHRA and CDR2 is YSYEKL in the germline V gene. The CDR3 spans 15 residues. V dropped 2 bases and J dropped 3; count of bases not matched to a gene: 5. The specimen sequenced was blood. This rearrangement joins TRBV4-1 to TRBJ2-5, with 8 nucleotides matching TRBD2. The source of this sequence is a woman in her seventies with Graves' ophthalmopathy. The CDR3 bases are TGCGCCAGCAGCCAAAGCGGCGGGAGGAAAGAGACCCAGTACTTC. Its protein product is CASSQSGGRKETQYF.